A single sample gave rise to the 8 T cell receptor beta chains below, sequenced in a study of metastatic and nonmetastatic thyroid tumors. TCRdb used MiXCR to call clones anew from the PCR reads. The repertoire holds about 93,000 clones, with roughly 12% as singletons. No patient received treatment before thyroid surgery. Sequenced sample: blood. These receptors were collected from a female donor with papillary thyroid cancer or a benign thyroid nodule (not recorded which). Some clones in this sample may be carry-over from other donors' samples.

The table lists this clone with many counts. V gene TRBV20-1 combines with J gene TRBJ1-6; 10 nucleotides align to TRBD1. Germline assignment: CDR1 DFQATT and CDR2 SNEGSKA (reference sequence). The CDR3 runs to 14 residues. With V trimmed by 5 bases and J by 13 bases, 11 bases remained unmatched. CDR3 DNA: TGCAGTGCTTGGACAGGGGGGTTATTCTCCCCCCTCCACTTT. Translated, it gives CSAWTGGLFSPLHF.

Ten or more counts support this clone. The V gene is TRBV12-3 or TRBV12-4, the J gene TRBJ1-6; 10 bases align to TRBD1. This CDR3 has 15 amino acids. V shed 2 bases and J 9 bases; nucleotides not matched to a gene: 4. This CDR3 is CASSLSTGGSSPLHF. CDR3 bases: TGTGCCAGCAGTTTATCGACAGGGGGCTCTTCACCCCTCCACTTT.

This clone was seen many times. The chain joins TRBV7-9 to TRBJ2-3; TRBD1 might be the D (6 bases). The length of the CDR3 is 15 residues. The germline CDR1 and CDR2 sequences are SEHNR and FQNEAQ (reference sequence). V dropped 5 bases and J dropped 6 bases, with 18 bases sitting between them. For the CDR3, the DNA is TGTGCCAGCAGCCGGACAGCTCCATATGACGATACGCAGTATTTT. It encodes CASSRTAPYDDTQYF.

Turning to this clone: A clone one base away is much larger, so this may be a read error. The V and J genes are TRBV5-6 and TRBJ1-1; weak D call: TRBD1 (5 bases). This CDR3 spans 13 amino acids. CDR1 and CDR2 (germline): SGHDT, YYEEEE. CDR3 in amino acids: CVSSLVRDTEAFF. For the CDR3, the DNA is TGTGTCAGCAGCTTGGTCAGGGACACTGAAGCTTTCTTT.

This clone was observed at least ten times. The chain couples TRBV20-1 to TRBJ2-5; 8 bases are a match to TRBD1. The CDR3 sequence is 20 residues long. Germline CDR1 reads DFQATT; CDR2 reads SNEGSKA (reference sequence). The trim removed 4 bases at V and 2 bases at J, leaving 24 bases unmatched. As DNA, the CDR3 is TGCAGTGCTACAGGGGGCACCTTCGCGGGTCTTCAGGGGGGACAAGAGACCCAGTACTTC. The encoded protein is CSATGGTFAGLQGGQETQYF.

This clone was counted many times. The CDR3 DNA is TGTGCCAGCAGTTCAGGGGCCATAGGAAATCGGTACTTC. This sequence encodes CASSSGAIGNRYF. V is TRBV12-3 or TRBV12-4 and J is TRBJ2-7; possible D gene TRBD1, 6 bases. The CDR3 is 13 amino acids. The V gene lost 4 bases and the J gene lost 12 bases, with 19 bases spanning the gap.

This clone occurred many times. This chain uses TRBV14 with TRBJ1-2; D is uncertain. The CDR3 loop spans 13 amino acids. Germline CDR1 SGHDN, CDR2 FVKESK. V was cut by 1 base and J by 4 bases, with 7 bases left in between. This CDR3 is CASSQGEGYGYTF. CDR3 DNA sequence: TGTGCCAGCAGCCAAGGAGAGGGCTATGGCTACACCTTC.

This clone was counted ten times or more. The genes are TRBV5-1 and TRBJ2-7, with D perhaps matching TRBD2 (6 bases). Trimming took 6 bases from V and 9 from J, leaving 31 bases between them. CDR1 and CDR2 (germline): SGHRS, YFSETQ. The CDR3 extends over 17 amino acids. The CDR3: CASNPGTAVTSKGSQYF. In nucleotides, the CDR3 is TGCGCCAGCAACCCGGGGACTGCCGTGACTAGTAAAGGGTCGCAGTACTTC.